The clone carrying this TCR beta chain occurred many times. This sample was included in a study of neurological immune-mediated disorders. Germline CDR1 is LGHDT and CDR2 is YNNKEL (reference sequence). The CDR3 covers 16 residues. The V and J ends lost 4 bases and 3 bases respectively, with 15 bases between them. TCRdb reprocessed the 5' RACE reads with MiXCR, giving one entry per CDR3 protein. The table has about 55,000 distinct CDR3 sequences, 3% to 4.5% seen once. Sequenced material: PBMCs. The chain links TRBV3-1 to TRBJ2-2, with D possibly called TRBD1 or TRBD2 (5 bases each). The receptor was derived from a man under 40 with multiple sclerosis. CDR3 nucleotides: TGTGCCAGCAGCCGACGGGGCGGGCCTTACACCGGGGAGCTGTTTTTT. Translation: CASSRRGGPYTGELFF.